The 27 T cell receptor beta chains reported below all come from one sample, sequenced in a study of T cell clonality in common variable immunodeficiency. Libraries were prepared by immunoSEQ multiplex PCR; TCRdb keeps only in-frame clonotypes and omits some of them. The sample shows approximately 50,000 clones, none of them appearing just once. Input material: peripheral blood mononuclear cells. These receptors were taken from a person aged 18-70 years in good health.

This clone has a count of ten or more. The observed sequence ends 3 residues before the CDR3 terminus, with the missing tail filled in from the germline J gene. The gene calls are TRBV7-2 and TRBJ2-1, with D possibly being TRBD2 (5 bases). The CDR3 sequence is 15 residues long. Trimming left V 5 bases short and J 4 bases short, with 15 bases between. Germline CDR1 reads SGHTA; CDR2 reads FQGNSA. CDR3 DNA (partial): TGTGCCAGCAGCCCAGATAGCGCTGTTTACAATGAG. As protein: CASSPDSAVYNE. The whole CDR3 sequence reads CASSPDSAVYNEQFF.

This clone was counted ten times or more. Read sequence stops 3 residues before the CDR3 end, and the germline J gene provides the missing end. The chain joins TRBV7-2 to TRBJ2-2; D tentatively reads TRBD1 or TRBD2 (7 bases each). CDR3 length: 15 amino acids. V was shortened by 3 bases and J by 7 bases, with 15 bases between the two germline ends. Germline V gene lookup returns CDR1 SGHTA and CDR2 FQGNSA. The CDR3 sequence: CASSLGRGRDGELFF. The CDR3 DNA, read in part, is TGTGCCAGCAGCTTGGGGAGGGGGCGTGACGGGGAG.

There are many counts of this clone. The read is 3 residues too short to cover the CDR3 end, so that end is filled in from the germline J gene. The chain is built from TRBV29-1 and TRBJ2-5, with D uncertain. The CDR3 length is 11 residues. Germline V lookup: CDR1 SQVTM, CDR2 ANQGSEA. V lost 4 bases to trimming and J lost 5 bases, with 8 bases between them. The chain's CDR3 is CSVGSGETQYF. CDR3 DNA, as far as it was read: TGCAGCGTTGGTTCCGGGGAGACC.

This clone was observed a handful of times. A much larger clonotype is one base distant, so this may be a read error. The read halts 3 residues ahead of the CDR3 end, with the missing end drawn from the germline J gene. Other DNA sequences in the sample encode the same CDR3. The V gene is TRBV7-6, the J gene TRBJ1-3; maybe TRBD1 (5 bases). From germline, CDR1 is SGHVS and CDR2 FNYEAQ. The CDR3 consists of 15 residues. The sequenced CDR3 bases are TGTGCCAGCAGTTTAGAGGGGCTAGGTGGAAACACG. This gives the protein CASSLEGLGGNT. The whole CDR3 sequence reads CASSLEGLGGNTIYF.

This clone was counted many times. Sequencing ends 3 residues short of the CDR3 end; the germline J gene provides the rest. The chain employs TRBV19 and TRBJ1-4; weak D call: TRBD1 (6 bases). The CDR3 loop spans 14 amino acids. The germline V gene has CDR1 LNHDA and CDR2 SQIVND (reference sequence). Trimming shortened V by 5 bases and J by 7 bases, and 14 bases separated the two germline ends. Partial CDR3 DNA: TGTGCCAGTAGTGCCTCTCGACAGGTTGAAAAA. Its translation is CASSASRQVEK. The entire CDR3 sequence reads CASSASRQVEKLFF.

This clone occurred many times. The CDR3 sequence is CASSWGQGVGGYTF. The sequenced CDR3 bases are TGTGCCAGCAGTTGGGGACAGGGCGTGGGTGGC. The chain uses TRBV28 and TRBJ1-2; the match to TRBD1 covers 9 bases. The read ends 3 residues shy of where the CDR3 ends; the end is completed using the germline J gene. Germline V gene lookup returns CDR1 MDHEN and CDR2 SYDVKM. There are 14 residues in the CDR3. Trimming at V came to 4 bases and at J to 7 bases, leaving 7 bases not matched to a gene.

This clone was counted at least ten times. The missing CDR3 end, 3 residues past where the read stops, is filled in from the germline J gene. This chain connects TRBV10-3 to TRBJ1-3; 9 bases fit TRBD1. The ends lost 7 bases at V and 2 bases at J; junction bases unmatched: 6. The V gene's germline CDR1 is ENHRY and CDR2 SYGVKD. CDR3 size: 15 residues. The CDR3 loop is CAITLTGGTGNTIYF. CDR3 bases read: TGTGCCATCACTCTAACAGGGGGCACTGGAAACACC.

Ten or more counts support this clone. From the germline J gene comes the end of the CDR3, since the read stops 3 residues before it. The chain links TRBV19 to TRBJ2-1; D not resolved. This CDR3 has 14 amino acids. Germline V gene data show CDR1 as LNHDA and CDR2 as SQIVND (reference sequence). With 3 bases removed from V and 0 bases from J, the gap between germline ends came to 6 bases. The CDR3 sequence is CASSIVSSYNEQFF. CDR3 bases read: TGTGCCAGTAGTATTGTCAGCTCCTACAATGAG.

A few counts support this clone. Read sequence stops 3 residues before the CDR3 end, and the germline J gene provides the missing end. V is TRBV7-9 and J is TRBJ1-1; 7 bases fit TRBD1. V was clipped by 3 bases and J by 0 bases; unmatched bases: 1. The CDR3 has 14 residues. Per the germline V gene, CDR1 is SEHNR and CDR2 is FQNEAQ (reference sequence). Incomplete CDR3 DNA: TGTGCCAGCAGCTTTGGACAGGTGAACACTGAA. Translating gives CASSFGQVNTE. The entire CDR3 protein is CASSFGQVNTEAFF.

This clone was observed many times. The read finishes 3 residues shy of the CDR3 end, and the germline J gene is used to complete it. J is TRBJ2-1 and V is TRBV5-1, with a weak D call TRBD1 (6 bases). Trimming cost V 0 bases and J 7 bases, with 20 bases left between them. Germline V gives CDR1 SGHRS, CDR2 YFSETQ. This CDR3 has 17 amino acids. The CDR3 spells CASSLEPTGQVDNEQFF. The part of the CDR3 DNA that was read is TGCGCCAGCAGCTTGGAGCCAACAGGGCAGGTAGATAATGAG.

Ten or more counts support this clone. The read ends 3 residues early relative to the CDR3; the germline J gene fills the gap. The rearrangement joins TRBV6-2 or TRBV6-3 to TRBJ2-3; 7 bases match TRBD1. CDR1 MNHEY and CDR2 SVGEGT come from the germline V gene. The CDR3 covers 14 residues. Trimming removed 5 bases from V and 1 base from J; junction bases left unmatched: 3. The CDR3 reads CASSRGQGTDTQYF. The DNA read from the CDR3 is TGTGCCAGCAGTCGAGGACAGGGCACAGATACG.

This clone has a count of ten or more. This CDR3 reads CASSLVTYGNYGYTF. The covered CDR3 bases are TGTGCCAGCAGCTTAGTTACTTACGGGAACTATGGC. The gene calls are TRBV7-9 and TRBJ1-2; unclear D gene. Read data end 3 residues before the CDR3 end; the end is taken from the germline J gene. CDR1 and CDR2 (germline): SEHNR, FQNEAQ (reference sequence). The CDR3 spans 15 residues. Trimming cost V 1 base and J 2 bases, with 11 bases left between them.

This clone was seen ten or more times. CDR3 bases read: TGTGCCAGCAGTTTGCGTGGGACAGGGACCTCGGCGGTATATTCACCC. Its protein product is CASSLRGTGTSAVYSP. The whole CDR3 protein is CASSLRGTGTSAVYSPLHF. The V and J genes are TRBV28 and TRBJ1-6; 9 nucleotides line up with TRBD1. Coverage ceases 3 residues before the CDR3 finishes, and the germline J gene fills in the end. Germline V gives CDR1 MDHEN, CDR2 SYDVKM. The CDR3 spans 19 residues. V trimming: 3 bases; J trimming: 8 bases; junction bases outside the gene matches: 17.

This clone occurred many times. The CDR3 is cut off 3 residues early in the read; its end comes from the germline J gene. The V gene is TRBV7-9, the J gene TRBJ2-7; a possible D gene is TRBD1 (8 bases). CDR3 length: 15 residues. The V gene lost 6 bases and the J gene lost 0 bases, with 15 bases spanning the gap. Per germline, CDR1 SEHNR and CDR2 FQNEAQ (reference sequence). CDR3: CASRGGDRPSYEQYF. CDR3 DNA (partial): TGTGCCAGCAGGGGGGGGGACAGGCCCTCCTACGAG.

In its sample, this clone was seen many times. A read error may be the cause here, since a much bigger clone is one base away. The covered CDR3 bases are TGTGCCAGCAGTGTGGCAGAAGAGGGCAATCAGCCG. Its translation: CASSVAEEGNQP. The CDR3 in full is CASSVAEEGNQPQYF. This sequence joins TRBV6-1 and TRBJ2-3, with D possibly matching TRBD2 (5 bases). The CDR3 end is not reached by the read, which stops 3 residues before it; the germline J gene fills it in. The length of the CDR3 is 15 residues. In germline, CDR1 is MNHNS, CDR2 SASEGT.

At least ten counts were recorded for this clone. Coverage ceases 3 residues before the CDR3 finishes, and the germline J gene fills in the end. The chain links TRBV12-3 or TRBV12-4 to TRBJ1-5; no definite D call. V gave up 2 bases and J gave up 2 bases, with 4 bases separating them. The CDR3 length is 13 residues. The DNA read from the CDR3 is TGTGCCAGCAGTTTACAGGGCAATCAGCCC. Translating it yields CASSLQGNQP. The full CDR3 protein reads CASSLQGNQPQHF.

This clone was counted ten times or more. The read gets to within 3 residues of the CDR3 end, and the germline J gene fills in the rest. This chain connects TRBV5-4 to TRBJ1-2; D uncertain. This CDR3 is built from 12 residues. The ends were cut back, 7 bases at V and 0 bases at J, with 7 bases in the middle. Germline V gene data show CDR1 as SGHNT and CDR2 as YYREEE (reference sequence). The CDR3 loop is CASAQSNYGYTF. The covered CDR3 bases are TGTGCCAGCGCACAATCTAACTATGGC.

This clone has a handful of counts. The CDR3 end lies 3 residues beyond the end of the read and is filled in from the germline J gene. This chain joins TRBV5-1 and TRBJ2-1, with D unclear. The germline V gene has CDR1 SGHRS and CDR2 YFSETQ. CDR3 length: 14 amino acids. V was clipped by 4 bases and J by 6 bases, with 14 bases between them. The CDR3 is CASSPPGLFNEQFF. The CDR3 DNA, read in part, is TGCGCCAGCAGCCCTCCTGGGCTCTTCAATGAG.

This clone was seen repeatedly, ten times or more. The CDR3 end lies 3 residues beyond the end of the read and is filled in from the germline J gene. The chain recombines TRBV7-9 with TRBJ2-5, with a possible D match to TRBD1 (5 bases). CDR3 size: 11 residues. Germline values: CDR1 SEHNR, CDR2 FQNEAQ (reference sequence). V was pared by 4 bases and J by 5 bases, with 5 bases between. CDR3 residues: CASSSGETQYF. CDR3 bases read: TGTGCCAGCAGCTCAGGGGAGACC.

A note on this clone: One end of the junction does not line up with germline, which may come from a read error. Sequencing ends 3 residues short of the CDR3 end; the germline J gene provides the rest. Other DNA sequences in the same sample also yield this CDR3. The chain has TRBV18 and TRBJ1-3, with TRBD1 matching 8 bases. This CDR3 contains 18 residues. Germline lookup yields CDR1 KGHSH and CDR2 LQKENI. CDR3 in amino acids: CASSPQPGGFFTGNTIYF. CDR3 DNA (partial): TGTGCCAGCTCACCTCAGCCAGGGGGCTTCTTTACTGGAAACACA.

This clone has ten or more counts. Sequencing ends 3 residues short of the CDR3 end; the germline J gene provides the rest. This rearrangement joins TRBV13 to TRBJ2-3; 7 bases are a match to TRBD2. Germline V gene lookup returns CDR1 PRHDT and CDR2 FYEKMQ (reference sequence). This CDR3 has 13 amino acids. Losses at the gene ends were 5 bases for V and 5 bases for J; bases not matched to a gene: 4. CDR3: CASSRTSRDTQYF. Partial CDR3 DNA: TGTGCCAGCAGCCGGACTAGTAGAGATACG.

This clone showed up many times. The CDR3 extends 3 residues past the end of the read, so its final part is completed from the germline J gene. The V and J genes are TRBV5-6 and TRBJ2-7; D is unclear. Germline V gene data show CDR1 as SGHDT and CDR2 as YYEEEE. The length of the CDR3 is 15 residues. V was clipped by 1 base and J by 2 bases, with 13 bases between them. The CDR3 loop reads CASSLYLGRPYEQYF. Partial CDR3 DNA: TGTGCCAGCAGCTTGTACTTAGGCAGGCCCTACGAG.

This clone was observed at least ten times. The missing CDR3 end, 3 residues past where the read stops, is filled in from the germline J gene. The rearrangement joins TRBV5-1 to TRBJ1-2, with 10 bases that match TRBD1. The germline gives CDR1 SGHRS, CDR2 YFSETQ. The CDR3 totals 17 residues. Incomplete CDR3 DNA: TGCGCCAGCATGCAAACCGGGACAGGGGTTTTACTGGGCGGC. Translated: CASMQTGTGVLLGG. The whole CDR3 reads CASMQTGTGVLLGGYTF.

This clone was observed many times. CDR3 bases read: TGTGCCAGCAGCTTGATAGCGTACCATTACGAG. Protein sequence: CASSLIAYHYE. The full CDR3 is CASSLIAYHYEQYF. The chain employs TRBV5-6 and TRBJ2-7; tentatively, D is TRBD2 (5 bases). Coverage ceases 3 residues before the CDR3 finishes, and the germline J gene fills in the end. The CDR3 length is 14 residues. The V gene's germline CDR1 is SGHDT and CDR2 YYEEEE. V was clipped by 1 base and J by 4 bases, with 12 bases between them.

The sample holds many counts of this clone. The CDR3 extends 3 residues past the end of the read, so its final part is completed from the germline J gene. The J gene is TRBJ2-1, the V gene TRBV19, with D possibly being TRBD1 (6 bases). The CDR3 extends over 15 amino acids. In germline, CDR1 is LNHDA, CDR2 SQIVND (reference sequence). The V gene lost 3 bases and the J gene lost 4 bases, with 13 bases spanning the gap. The CDR3 spells CASSIWQGPYNEQFF. The DNA read from the CDR3 is TGTGCCAGTAGTATTTGGCAGGGGCCTTACAATGAG.

This clone was observed a handful of times. Sequencing ends 3 residues short of the CDR3 end; the germline J gene provides the rest. The V and J genes are TRBV19 and TRBJ1-1; D gene uncertain. Germline assignment: CDR1 LNHDA and CDR2 SQIVND (reference sequence). The CDR3 is 12 residues long. The ends were cut back, 0 bases at V and 4 bases at J, with 3 bases in the middle. CDR3 DNA, as far as it was read: TGTGCCAGTAGTATAGAAGGCACTGAA. Amino acid sequence: CASSIEGTE. The full CDR3 sequence reads CASSIEGTEAFF.

This clone was recorded at least ten times. The CDR3 end lies 3 residues beyond the end of the read and is filled in from the germline J gene. The chain is built from TRBV5-6 and TRBJ1-4; tentative D call: TRBD1 (6 bases). The CDR3 is 14 residues long. V was shortened by 0 bases and J by 8 bases, with 11 bases between the two germline ends. The germline V gene encodes CDR1 SGHDT and CDR2 YYEEEE. This CDR3 reads CASSLGTGWEKLFF. The sequenced part of the CDR3 DNA is TGTGCCAGCAGCTTGGGAACAGGGTGGGAAAAA.